This TCR beta chain stems from a study of blood T cells in healthy people across ages. The second PCR ran about 6 to 11 cycles with a sample-barcoded 5' primer and J-beta primers. The template-switch adaptor, which had 12 random nucleotides, put a tag on each cDNA molecule. TCRdb analysed the 5' RACE reads with MiXCR anew, one entry per CDR3 protein. The sample records hundreds of thousands of distinct CDR3 sequences, about 52% being singletons. The CDR3 sequence is 14 residues long. Deletions cut 6 bases from V and 2 bases from J, with 12 bases between. Germline assignment: CDR1 MNHEY and CDR2 SMNVEV (reference sequence).

The sample consisted of blood. The chain carries TRBV27 and TRBJ2-3; D is perhaps TRBD2 (6 bases). The receptor was derived from a woman aged 55-69 years in good health. The CDR3, as DNA: TGTGCCAGCAGCCCGGGACTGTACACAGATACGCAGTATTTT. As protein: CASSPGLYTDTQYF.